One and the same sample provided the 10 T cell receptor beta chains below, sequenced in a study of OX40 agonist ivuxolimab in advanced cancers. Clones were read by immunoSEQ multiplex PCR, and TCRdb kept only the in-frame ones, dropping some. The table includes around 58,000 clones, around 86% detected once. The input for sequencing was CD4+ or CD8+ T cells sorted from blood, taken in a trial of the OX40 agonist ivuxolimab. The receptors originated from an adult with an advanced solid tumor such as melanoma, head and neck, liver or kidney cancer.

This chain joins TRBV13 and TRBJ1-1, with TRBD1 as a possible D gene (6 bases). Per the germline V gene, CDR1 is PRHDT and CDR2 is FYEKMQ (reference sequence). With 5 bases removed from V and 2 bases from J, the gap between germline ends came to 21 bases. The CDR3 loop spans 17 amino acids. In nucleotides, the CDR3 is TGTGCCAGCAGCACCCGCTCTCGGACAGTGATAAACACTGAAGCTTTCTTT. Residues: CASSTRSRTVINTEAFF. Combining the CDR3 with reference TRBV13 and TRBJ1-1 gives the whole variable domain AAGVIQSPRHLIKEKRETATLKCYPIPRHDTVYWYQQGPGQDPQFLISFYEKMQSDKGSIPDRFSAQQFSDYHSELNMSSLELGDSALYFCASSTRSRTVINTEAFFGQGTRLTVV.

This clone was seen a single time. The chain is built from TRBV7-8 and TRBJ2-7; D might be TRBD2 (6 bases). Between the trimmed V and J ends, which lost 5 bases and 2 bases, there was a span of 13 bases. In germline, CDR1 is SGHVS, CDR2 FQNEAQ. This CDR3 comprises 14 residues. CDR3 DNA: TGTGCCAGCAGCCCCCGGGACTCCGCCTACGAGCAGTACTTC. This sequence encodes CASSPRDSAYEQYF.

V is TRBV4-1 and J is TRBJ2-7, with unresolved D. CDR3 length: 14 residues. V lost 4 bases and J 0 bases, leaving 10 bases between the germline ends. The germline V gene encodes CDR1 MGHRA and CDR2 YSYEKL. In nucleotides, the CDR3 is TGCGCCAGCAGCCCCATAGGCCTCTCCTACGAGCAGTACTTC. As protein: CASSPIGLSYEQYF.

V and J are TRBV19 and TRBJ1-3, with TRBD1 matching 7 bases. V was pared by 2 bases and J by 4 bases, with 5 bases of the junction left unmatched. Germline V gives CDR1 LNHDA, CDR2 SQIVND (reference sequence). The CDR3 is 15 amino acids. The CDR3: CASSIRGGPGNTIYF. The DNA of the CDR3 is TGTGCCAGTAGTATACGAGGGGGCCCCGGAAACACCATATATTTT.

The chain uses TRBV28 and TRBJ2-7; either TRBD1 or TRBD2 may fit D (6 bases each). V was cut by 8 bases and J by 0 bases, with 20 bases left in between. Germline V lookup: CDR1 MDHEN, CDR2 SYDVKM. The CDR3 totals 16 residues. The CDR3 protein is CASVRGAERSSYEQYF. The CDR3 DNA follows: TGTGCCAGCGTAAGGGGGGCGGAAAGGAGCTCCTACGAGCAGTACTTC.

On this clone: No conserved phenylalanine or tryptophan is present at the end of the CDR3, so a read error is the likely explanation. The rearrangement uses TRBV27 and TRBJ1-6; D may be TRBD1 (5 bases). CDR1 and CDR2 from the germline V gene are MNHEY and SMNVEV (reference sequence). The CDR3 length is 14 residues. Trimming shortened V by 5 bases and J by 6 bases, and 11 bases separated the two germline ends. CDR3 protein: CASSLLGGNSPLHL. The CDR3 nucleotides read TGTGCCAGCAGTCTCCTTGGGGGTAATTCACCCCTCCACCTT.

The V gene is TRBV9, the J gene TRBJ2-7, with D possibly matching TRBD2 (5 bases). Trimming cost V 3 bases and J 0 bases, with 16 bases left between them. This CDR3 has 16 amino acids. Germline CDR1 reads SGDLS; CDR2 reads YYNGEE. The CDR3 coding sequence is TGTGCCAGCAGCGGAGGGATAGGGATCGCCTCCTACGAGCAGTACTTC. It translates to CASSGGIGIASYEQYF.

This chain connects TRBV6-1 to TRBJ1-4, with D unclear. The CDR3 consists of 15 residues. The V gene's germline CDR1 is MNHNS and CDR2 SASEGT. V was pared by 5 bases and J by 0 bases, with 10 bases between. The CDR3 DNA sequence: TGTGCCAGCAGTTCCGACCACGCAACTAATGAAAAACTGTTTTTT. Amino acid sequence: CASSSDHATNEKLFF.

As regards this clone: This same CDR3 is encoded by further DNA sequences in the sample. The J gene is TRBJ1-5, the V gene TRBV11-2; the D gene is possibly TRBD1 (5 bases). This CDR3 has 14 amino acids. Per germline, CDR1 SGHAT and CDR2 FQNNGV. The V and J ends lost 0 bases and 7 bases respectively, with 10 bases between them. The CDR3 DNA reads TGTGCCAGCAGCTTAGACGGTGGGGACCAGCCCCAGCATTTT. Translation: CASSLDGGDQPQHF.

The chain is built from TRBV7-8 and TRBJ1-2, with D possibly TRBD1 on 5 matching bases. Germline lookup yields CDR1 SGHVS and CDR2 FQNEAQ. The CDR3 length is 14 residues. The V end lost 0 bases, the J end lost 4 bases, and 9 bases lay between the germline ends. The CDR3: CASSLAPGTYGYTF. The DNA for the CDR3 is TGTGCCAGCAGCTTAGCCCCCGGGACCTATGGCTACACCTTC. The full variable domain, with the rest looked up from reference TRBV7-8 and TRBJ1-2, is GAGVSQSPRYKVAKRGQDVALRCDPISGHVSLFWYQQALGQGPEFLTYFQNEAQLDKSGLPSDRFFAERPEGSVSTLKIQRTQQEDSAVYLCASSLAPGTYGYTFGSGTRLTVV.